This T cell receptor beta chain emerged from a study of T cell changes during pregnancy in multiple sclerosis. Assay: immunoSEQ multiplex PCR; the TCRdb copy retains only in-frame clones and omits some. The repertoire includes more than 85,000 clones, approximately 90% of them detected once, and around 1.2% sits in the top ten. The germline CDR1 and CDR2 sequences are SGDLS and YYNGEE. This CDR3 is built from 15 residues. Trimming at V came to 0 bases and at J to 8 bases, leaving 7 bases not matched to a gene. The chain links TRBV9 to TRBJ2-1; 8 bases are shared with TRBD2. Material: peripheral blood, obtained in the second trimester of pregnancy. The TCR was taken from a female donor with multiple sclerosis, enrolled in a pregnancy study. The CDR3 DNA reads as TGTGCCAGCAGCGTAGAAGGACTAGCCGGAGATGAGCAGTTCTTC. Residues: CASSVEGLAGDEQFF.